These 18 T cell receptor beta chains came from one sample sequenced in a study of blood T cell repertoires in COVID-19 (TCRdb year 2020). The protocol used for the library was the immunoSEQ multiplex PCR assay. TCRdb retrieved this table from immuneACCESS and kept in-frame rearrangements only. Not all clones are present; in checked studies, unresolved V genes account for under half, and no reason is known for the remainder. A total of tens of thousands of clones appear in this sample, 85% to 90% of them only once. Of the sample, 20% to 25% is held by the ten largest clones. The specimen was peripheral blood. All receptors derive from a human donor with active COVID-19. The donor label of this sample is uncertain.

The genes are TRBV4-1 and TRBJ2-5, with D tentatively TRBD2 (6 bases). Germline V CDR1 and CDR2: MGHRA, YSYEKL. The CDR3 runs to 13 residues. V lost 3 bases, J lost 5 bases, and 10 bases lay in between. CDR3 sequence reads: CASSQRDAETQYF. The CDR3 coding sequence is TGCGCCAGCAGCCAGCGGGACGCGGAGACCCAGTACTTC.

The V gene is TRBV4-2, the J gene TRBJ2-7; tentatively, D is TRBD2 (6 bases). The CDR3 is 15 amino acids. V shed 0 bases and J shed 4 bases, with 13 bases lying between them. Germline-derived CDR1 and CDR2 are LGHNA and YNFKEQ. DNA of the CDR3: TGTGCCAGCAGCCAAGATTTCCTAGCGCGGTACGAGCAGTACTTC. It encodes CASSQDFLARYEQYF.

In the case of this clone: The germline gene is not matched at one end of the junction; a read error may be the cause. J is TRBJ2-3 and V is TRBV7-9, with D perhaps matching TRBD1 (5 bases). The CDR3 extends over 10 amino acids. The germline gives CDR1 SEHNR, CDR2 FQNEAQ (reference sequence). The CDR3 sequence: CASSLDPGNF. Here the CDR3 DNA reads TGTGCCAGCAGCTTAGATCCAGGGAACTTT.

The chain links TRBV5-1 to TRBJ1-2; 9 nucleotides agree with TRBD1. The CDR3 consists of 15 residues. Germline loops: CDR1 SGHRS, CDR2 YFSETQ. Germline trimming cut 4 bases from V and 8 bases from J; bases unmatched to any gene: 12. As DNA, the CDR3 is TGCGCCAGCAGCCCCCGGGAGGGACAGGGCCGAGGCTACACCTTC. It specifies CASSPREGQGRGYTF.

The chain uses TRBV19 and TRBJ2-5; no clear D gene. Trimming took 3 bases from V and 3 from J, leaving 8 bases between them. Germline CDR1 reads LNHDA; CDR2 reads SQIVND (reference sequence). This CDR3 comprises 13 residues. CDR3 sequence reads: CASSIVGEETQYF. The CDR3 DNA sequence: TGTGCCAGTAGTATCGTTGGAGAAGAGACCCAGTACTTC.

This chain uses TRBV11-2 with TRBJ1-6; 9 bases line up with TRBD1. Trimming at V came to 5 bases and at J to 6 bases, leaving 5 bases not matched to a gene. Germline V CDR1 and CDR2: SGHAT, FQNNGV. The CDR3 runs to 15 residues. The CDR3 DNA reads TGTGCCAGCAGCAAAACAGGGGGCGGTAATTCACCCCTCCACTTT. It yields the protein CASSKTGGGNSPLHF.

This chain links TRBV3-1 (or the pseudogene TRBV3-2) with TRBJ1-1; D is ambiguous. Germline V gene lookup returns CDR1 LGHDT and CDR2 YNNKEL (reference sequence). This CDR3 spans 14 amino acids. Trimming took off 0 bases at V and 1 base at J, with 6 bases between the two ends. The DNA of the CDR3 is TGTGCCAGCAGCCAAGATTCCGGGAACACTGAAGCTTTCTTT. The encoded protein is CASSQDSGNTEAFF.

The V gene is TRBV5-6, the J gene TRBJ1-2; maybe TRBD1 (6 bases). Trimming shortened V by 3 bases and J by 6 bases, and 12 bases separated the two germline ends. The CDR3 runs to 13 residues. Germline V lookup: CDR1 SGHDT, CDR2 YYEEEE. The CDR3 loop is CASSSTGSDGYTF. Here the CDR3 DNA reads TGTGCCAGCAGCTCTACAGGGTCGGATGGCTACACCTTC.

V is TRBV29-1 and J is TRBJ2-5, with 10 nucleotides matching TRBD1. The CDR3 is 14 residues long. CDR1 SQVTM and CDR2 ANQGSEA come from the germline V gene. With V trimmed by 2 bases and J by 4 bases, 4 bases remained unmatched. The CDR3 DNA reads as TGCAGCGTTGAAAAGACAGGGGGCGGAGAGACCCAGTACTTC. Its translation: CSVEKTGGGETQYF.

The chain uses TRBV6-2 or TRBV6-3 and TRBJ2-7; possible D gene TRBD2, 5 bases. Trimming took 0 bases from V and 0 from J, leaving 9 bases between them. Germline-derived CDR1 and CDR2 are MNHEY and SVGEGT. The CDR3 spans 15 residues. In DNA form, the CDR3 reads TGTGCCAGCAGTTACTCGCCGGGGATCTCCTACGAGCAGTACTTC. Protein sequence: CASSYSPGISYEQYF.

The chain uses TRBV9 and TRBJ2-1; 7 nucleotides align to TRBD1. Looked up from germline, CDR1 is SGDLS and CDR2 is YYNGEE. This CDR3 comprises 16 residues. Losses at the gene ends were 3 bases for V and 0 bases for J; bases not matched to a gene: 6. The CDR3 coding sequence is TGTGCCAGCAGCGCACAGGGGCATTACTCCTACAATGAGCAGTTCTTC. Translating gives CASSAQGHYSYNEQFF.

The CDR3 sequence: CASSVLGALYGYTF. The CDR3 DNA follows: TGTGCCAGCAGTGTCCTGGGGGCGCTCTATGGCTACACCTTC. The J gene is TRBJ1-2, the V gene TRBV2, with D perhaps TRBD1 (6 bases). The CDR3 has 14 amino acids. Between the trimmed V and J ends, which lost 4 bases and 4 bases, there was a span of 13 bases. The germline V gene encodes CDR1 SNHLY and CDR2 FYNNEI.

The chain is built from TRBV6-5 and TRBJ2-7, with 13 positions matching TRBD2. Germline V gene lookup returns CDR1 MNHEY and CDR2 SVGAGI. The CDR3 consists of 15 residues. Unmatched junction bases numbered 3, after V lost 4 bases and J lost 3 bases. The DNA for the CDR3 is TGTGCCAGCAGTTTGGGACTAGCGGGAATCTACGAGCAGTACTTC. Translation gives CASSLGLAGIYEQYF.

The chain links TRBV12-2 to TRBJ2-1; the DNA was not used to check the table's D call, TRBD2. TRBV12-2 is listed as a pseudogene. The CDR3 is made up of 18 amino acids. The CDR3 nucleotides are TGTGCAAGTCGCTTTCAGGTGGAGGCGAGCCCACCGGGAATGGAGCAGTTCTTC. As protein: CASRFQVEASPPGMEQFF.

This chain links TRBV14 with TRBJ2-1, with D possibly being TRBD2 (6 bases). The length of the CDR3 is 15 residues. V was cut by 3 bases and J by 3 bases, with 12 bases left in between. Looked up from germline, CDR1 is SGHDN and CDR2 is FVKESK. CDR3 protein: CASSQSSGFYNEQFF. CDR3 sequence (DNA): TGTGCCAGCAGCCAGAGCAGCGGGTTCTACAATGAGCAGTTCTTC.

Here the CDR3 reads CASSSRQGELSTEAFF. In nucleotides, the CDR3 is TGCGCCAGCAGCTCCAGACAGGGGGAGCTGAGCACTGAAGCTTTCTTT. The chain joins TRBV5-1 to TRBJ1-1; 9 nucleotides agree with TRBD1. This CDR3 comprises 16 residues. Germline trimming cut 3 bases from V and 4 bases from J; bases unmatched to any gene: 10. CDR1 and CDR2 (germline): SGHRS, YFSETQ.

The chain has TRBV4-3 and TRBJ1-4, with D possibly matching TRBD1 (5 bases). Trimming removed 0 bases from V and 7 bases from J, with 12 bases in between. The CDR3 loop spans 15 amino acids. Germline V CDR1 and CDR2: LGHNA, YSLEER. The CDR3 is CASSQEVRVREKLFF. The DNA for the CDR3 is TGCGCCAGCAGCCAAGAGGTCAGGGTTCGTGAAAAACTGTTTTTT.

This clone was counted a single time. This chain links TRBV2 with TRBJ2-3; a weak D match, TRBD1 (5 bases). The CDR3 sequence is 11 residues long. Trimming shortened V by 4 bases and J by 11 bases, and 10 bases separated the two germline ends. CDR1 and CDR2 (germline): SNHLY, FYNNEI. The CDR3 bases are TGTGCCAGCAGTGTGGCGCAGGGGCAGTATTTT. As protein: CASSVAQGQYF.